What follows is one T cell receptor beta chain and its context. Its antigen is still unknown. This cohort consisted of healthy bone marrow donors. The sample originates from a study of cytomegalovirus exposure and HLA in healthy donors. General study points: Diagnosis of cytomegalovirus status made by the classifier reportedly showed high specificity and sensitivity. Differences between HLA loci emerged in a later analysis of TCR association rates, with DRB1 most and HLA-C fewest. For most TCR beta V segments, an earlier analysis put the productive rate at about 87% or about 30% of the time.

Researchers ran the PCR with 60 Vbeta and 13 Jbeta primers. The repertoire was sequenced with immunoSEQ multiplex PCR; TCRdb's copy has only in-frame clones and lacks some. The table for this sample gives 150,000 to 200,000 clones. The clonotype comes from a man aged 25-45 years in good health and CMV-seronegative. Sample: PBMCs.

The CDR3 nucleotides read TGTGCCAGCAGCGCCAGGACAGGGGGCTTCGGAGATACGCAGTATTTT. As protein: CASSARTGGFGDTQYF. The chain uses TRBV9 and TRBJ2-3; 11 positions agree with TRBD1. CDR3 length: 16 residues. The V segment lost 3 bases and the J segment 5 bases; nucleotides outside the gene matches: 8. Germline V gives CDR1 SGDLS, CDR2 YYNGEE.